A selection of T cell receptor beta chains follows, all from one sample in a study of blood T cell repertoires in COVID-19. The assay was immunoSEQ multiplex PCR, and TCRdb's table has in-frame clones only and misses some. Altogether roughly 230,000 clones are present, 84% being singletons, with the ten largest covering about 10%. Sequencing was performed on peripheral blood. These receptors came from a woman aged 80 or over with COVID-19, enrolled during active disease. CDR3s include the opening cysteine and the closing phenylalanine or tryptophan. The D gene is left open where the match is weak. Clone size appears in some rows only: once, few, many, or a class for an expanded clone.

v_call	j_call	clone_size	d_call	cdr3_aa	cdr3_nt
TRBV2	TRBJ1-5	NA	NA	CASRKTDNSNQPQHF	TGTGCCAGCAGAAAGACAGATAATAGCAATCAGCCCCAGCATTTT
TRBV10-3	TRBJ1-3	NA	TRBD1	CAIEGAAGNTIYF	TGTGCCATCGAGGGGGCAGCTGGAAACACCATATATTTT
TRBV24-1	TRBJ1-2	NA	NA	CATSQGKGGYTF	TGTGCCACCAGCCAGGGAAAGGGGGGCTACACCTTC
TRBV5-6	TRBJ1-4	NA	TRBD1	CASSRQGAVSNEKLFF	TGTGCCAGCAGCCGACAGGGGGCCGTGTCTAATGAAAAACTGTTTTTT
TRBV9	TRBJ2-5	NA	NA	CASSADLETQYF	TGTGCCAGCAGCGCAGACTTGGAGACCCAGTACTTC
TRBV29-1	TRBJ2-1	NA	NA	CSVVFSRLRADEQFF	TGCAGCGTTGTATTCTCCAGGCTCCGTGCAGATGAGCAGTTCTTC
TRBV11-1	TRBJ2-7	NA	NA	CASSLNSYEQYF	TGTGCCAGCAGCCTAAACAGCTACGAGCAGTACTTC
TRBV19	TRBJ2-1	NA	NA	CASSIGSGVNEQFF	TGTGCCAGTAGTATCGGGTCGGGGGTCAATGAGCAGTTCTTC
TRBV19	TRBJ1-1	NA	NA	CASRANTEAFF	TGTGCCAGTAGGGCAAACACTGAAGCTTTCTTT
TRBV6-1	TRBJ2-6	NA	NA	CASSDPLGANVLTF	TGTGCCAGCAGTGACCCCCTAGGGGCCAACGTCCTGACTTTC
TRBV4-1	TRBJ2-3	once	NA	CASSQDWIGVVLTQYF	TGCGCCAGCAGCCAAGATTGGATAGGAGTGGTACTGACGCAGTATTTT
TRBV15	TRBJ1-2	NA	NA	CATSRDQYGYTF	TGTGCCACCAGCAGAGATCAGTATGGCTACACCTTC
TRBV5-4	TRBJ1-2	NA	NA	CASSLNSLVNYGYTF	TGTGCCAGCAGCTTAAATTCTCTCGTTAACTATGGCTACACCTTC
TRBV4-1	TRBJ2-3	few	TRBD1	CASRTGGMSTDTQYF	TGCGCCAGCAGAACAGGGGGGATGAGCACAGATACGCAGTATTTT
TRBV28	TRBJ1-2	NA	TRBD1	CASSSSGTARLYGYTF	TGTGCCAGCAGTTCCTCCGGGACAGCGAGACTATATGGCTACACCTTC
TRBV28	TRBJ1-6	NA	NA	CASSSLDGGPSPLHF	TGTGCCAGCAGTTCCCTCGACGGTGGGCCTTCACCCCTCCACTTT
TRBV28	TRBJ1-2	NA	NA	CASSENRDTKYGYTF	TGTGCCAGCAGCGAGAACCGGGACACCAAATATGGCTACACCTTC